A selection of T cell receptor beta chains follows, all from one sample in a study of T cell responses to AZD1222 COVID-19 vaccine. TCRdb's table, derived via immunoSEQ multiplex PCR, lists solely in-frame clones and lacks some. The sample lists 110,000 to 150,000 clones, approximately 86% seen once, with roughly 3% in the top ten. The sample in question was peripheral blood, obtained on day 0 of AZD1222 vaccination. Source of these receptors: an adult in good health. Both conserved end residues are part of each CDR3. The D gene is left open where the match is weak.

j_call v_call d_call cdr3_aa cdr3_nt
TRBJ1-6 TRBV6-2/TRBV6-3 - CASSKGQSNSPLHF TGTGCCAGCAGTAAAGGACAGTCTAATTCACCCCTCCACTTT
TRBJ2-7 TRBV20-1 TRBD1 CSASDRGRYEQYF TGCAGTGCTAGTGACAGGGGAAGGTACGAGCAGTACTTC
TRBJ2-7 TRBV7-9 TRBD2 CASSPGTKTYEQYF TGTGCCAGCAGCCCTGGGACTAAGACATACGAGCAGTACTTC
TRBJ2-5 TRBV3-1/TRBV3-2 - CASSQAQPQETQYF TGTGCCAGCAGCCAAGCCCAGCCCCAAGAGACCCAGTACTTC
TRBJ1-5 TRBV5-1 - CASSPLLGGQPQHF TGCGCCAGCAGCCCCCTATTGGGCGGTCAGCCCCAGCATTTT
TRBJ2-7 TRBV27 - CASRKQGFFEQYF TGTGCCAGCAGGAAACAGGGATTCTTTGAGCAGTACTTC
TRBJ2-7 TRBV14 - CASSSIGLREQYF TGTGCCAGCAGCTCCATTGGATTGCGAGAGCAGTACTTC
TRBJ1-4 TRBV12-3/TRBV12-4 - CASSFQEEEKLFF TGTGCCAGCAGTTTTCAGGAGGAGGAAAAACTGTTTTTT
TRBJ2-1 TRBV3-1/TRBV3-2 - CASSQGYQQFF TGTGCCAGCAGCCAAGGATATCAGCAGTTCTTC
TRBJ1-4 TRBV4-2 - CASSQEDGINEKLFF TGTGCCAGCAGCCAAGAGGACGGTATTAATGAAAAACTGTTTTTT
TRBJ1-1 TRBV5-1 - CASSLDGRENTEAFF TGCGCCAGCAGTTTGGATGGCAGGGAGAACACTGAAGCTTTCTTT
TRBJ2-3 TRBV4-3 TRBD2 CASSPRTSGTRGTDTQYF TGCGCCAGCAGCCCAAGGACTAGCGGGACCCGCGGGACAGATACGCAGTATTTT
TRBJ2-7 TRBV4-2 TRBD2 CASSPKTGLATYEQYF TGTGCCAGCAGCCCTAAGACGGGACTAGCAACCTACGAGCAGTACTTC
TRBJ1-5 TRBV20-1 - CSASPPFLDQPQHF TGCAGTGCTAGTCCGCCGTTTTTAGATCAGCCCCAGCATTTT
TRBJ1-2 TRBV6-6 - CASGGLADGHTF TGTGCCAGCGGGGGGTTGGCGGATGGCCACACCTTC
TRBJ2-1 TRBV10-3 TRBD1 CAINPGQGFNEQFF TGTGCCATCAATCCGGGACAGGGTTTCAATGAGCAGTTCTTC
TRBJ2-1 TRBV4-2 TRBD2 CASSHVSGGSYNEQFF TGTGCCAGCAGCCATGTTAGCGGGGGCTCCTACAATGAGCAGTTCTTC
TRBJ2-7 TRBV5-1 - CASSLVSQAEQYF TGCGCCAGCAGCTTGGTAAGTCAGGCCGAGCAGTACTTC
TRBJ2-1 TRBV7-9 - CASSLLVRGNEQFF TGTGCCAGCAGCTTATTAGTTAGGGGCAATGAGCAGTTCTTC
TRBJ2-7 TRBV5-1 TRBD1 CASSRQTGLVYEQYF TGCGCCAGCAGCCGGCAGACAGGGTTGGTCTACGAGCAGTACTTC
TRBJ2-3 TRBV3-1/TRBV3-2 TRBD2 CASSHSGKSTDTQYF TGTGCCAGCAGCCATAGCGGGAAGAGCACAGATACGCAGTATTTT
TRBJ1-1 TRBV11-2 - CASTLDGNTEAFF TGTGCCAGCACCCTGGACGGGAACACTGAAGCTTTCTTT
TRBJ2-1 TRBV19 TRBD2 CASTITGTSWNEQFF TGTGCCAGTACCATAACCGGGACTAGCTGGAATGAGCAGTTCTTC
TRBJ2-7 TRBV27 - CASSFGRTGEQYF TGTGCCAGCAGTTTCGGACGGACTGGCGAGCAGTACTTC
TRBJ2-3 TRBV21-1 - CARQPGLQYF TGTGCCAGACAACCGGGACTGCAGTATTTT
TRBJ2-3 TRBV9 TRBD1 CASSAVVGGADTQYF TGTGCCAGCAGCGCAGTAGTAGGGGGCGCAGATACGCAGTATTTT
TRBJ2-5 TRBV2 - CASSPRETQYF TGTGCCAGCAGTCCGAGAGAGACCCAGTACTTC
TRBJ1-4 TRBV6-5 - CASTRGLLNEKLFF TGTGCCAGCACCCGCGGACTCTTGAATGAAAAACTGTTTTTT
TRBJ1-5 TRBV7-2 TRBD1 CASSFLGRGYNQPQHF TGTGCCAGCAGCTTTTTGGGCAGGGGGTATAATCAGCCCCAGCATTTT
TRBJ2-4 TRBV9 TRBD1 CASGTGDAKNIQYF TGTGCCAGCGGGACAGGGGATGCCAAAAACATTCAGTACTTC
TRBJ2-1 TRBV9 - CASSVLGGGYNEQFF TGTGCCAGCAGCGTCCTAGGGGGAGGCTACAATGAGCAGTTCTTC
TRBJ2-5 TRBV7-2 - CASSVGTKETQYF TGTGCCAGCAGCGTTGGGACCAAAGAGACCCAGTACTTC
TRBJ1-2 TRBV6-5 - CASSYNRQGPGGYTF TGTGCCAGCAGTTACAACAGGCAGGGGCCTGGTGGCTACACCTTC